This T cell receptor beta chain was retrieved from a study of cytomegalovirus exposure and HLA in healthy donors. PCR was performed using 60 Vbeta and 13 Jbeta primers. Profiled with immunoSEQ multiplex PCR; TCRdb holds only in-frame clones, not every one. The data hold approximately 120,000 clones, with around 80% observed a single time. Trimming removed 5 bases from V and 4 bases from J, with 14 bases in between. From germline, CDR1 is MDHEN and CDR2 SYDVKM. The CDR3 extends over 14 amino acids. The TCR originated in a man aged 25-45 years in good health and CMV-seropositive. This chain uses TRBV28 with TRBJ2-5; a possible D gene is TRBD1 (6 bases). Specimen: PBMCs. The CDR3 DNA follows: TGTGCCAGCAGTCTAACAGGGTTTGGAGAGACCCAGTACTTC. Translating it yields CASSLTGFGETQYF.